The entry below gives a single T cell receptor beta chain sequence along with its context. The antigen is unknown. The CDR3 loop spans 19 amino acids. Per the germline V gene, CDR1 is DFQATT and CDR2 is SNEGSKA (reference sequence). V lost 0 bases, J lost 2 bases, and 16 bases stayed unmatched. The record originates from a study of CD8 T cells in ankylosing spondylitis. Study-wide findings and caveats: Typical of ankylosing spondylitis blood, it appeared, was a TCR beta motif of several highly homologous variants. Matched ankylosing spondylitis synovial fluid reportedly contained a significantly enriched population of disease-linked clones. Peripheral blood held disease-linked clones only at relatively low frequency, and these were CD8+.

Libraries for TCR beta were made by quantitative 5'-RACE with molecular barcodes. TCRdb reprocessed the 5' RACE reads with MiXCR, giving one entry per CDR3 protein. The repertoire holds some 270,000 distinct CDR3 sequences, with 30% to 35% as singletons. This clonotype was obtained from a male donor with ankylosing spondylitis or in good health (not recorded which). This rearrangement joins TRBV20-1 to TRBJ2-5, with 9 bases matching TRBD2. The sample taken for sequencing was blood, either unsorted or a sorted T cell fraction (not recorded which). The CDR3, as DNA: TGCAGTGCTAGAGATATGGAGCGGGGGGCTGAATCGCTACAAGAGACCCAGTACTTC. This sequence encodes CSARDMERGAESLQETQYF.